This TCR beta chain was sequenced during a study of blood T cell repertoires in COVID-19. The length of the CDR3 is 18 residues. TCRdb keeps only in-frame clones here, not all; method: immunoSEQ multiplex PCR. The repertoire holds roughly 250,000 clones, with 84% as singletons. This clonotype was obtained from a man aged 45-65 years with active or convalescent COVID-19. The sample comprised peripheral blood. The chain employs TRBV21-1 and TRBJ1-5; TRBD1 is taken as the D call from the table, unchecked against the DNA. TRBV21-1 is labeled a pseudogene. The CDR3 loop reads CASSPRVRGLTSNQPQHF. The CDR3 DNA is TGTGCCAGCAGCCCCCGGGTTAGGGGGCTTACAAGCAATCAGCCCCAGCATTTT.